This TCR beta chain came from a study of beta chain features in type 1 diabetes. General observations from the study: For type 1 diabetes patients, VDJ junctions showed fewer insertions and more deletions. All four CD4+ subsets from Type 1 diabetes patients carried moderately but significantly shorter TCRB CDR3s.

On this clone: Its antigen is as yet unknown.

Germline loops: CDR1 MDHEN, CDR2 SYDVKM. The CDR3 sequence is 14 residues long. V lost 5 bases, J lost 2 bases, and 2 bases stayed unmatched. The whole isolated RNA underwent reverse transcription, so sequencing captured expressed TCRB transcripts. Repertoires were generated with immunoSEQ multiplex PCR, while TCRdb's copy carries only in-frame clones and drops some. The top ten hold approximately 0.02% of the sample, which has about 740,000 clones, 10% to 15% seen once. The sequencing sample was made of naive CD4+ T cells from blood. This TCR was recovered from a man between 18 and 35 years old with type 1 diabetes. This rearrangement joins TRBV28 to TRBJ2-2; TRBD1 matches at 7 bases. The CDR3 sequence is CASSRQGNTGELFF. For the CDR3, the DNA is TGTGCCAGCAGTCGACAGGGAAACACCGGGGAGCTGTTTTTT.